This TCR beta chain was captured in a study of blood T cell repertoires in COVID-19. Study overall: Specimens from acute and convalescent COVID-19 originated in the United States, Italy and Spain. T cells, B-cell-depleted T cells, or PBMCs provided the cDNA or gDNA that served as material.

As handled by the study authors: Amplification from reference gene primers served as the basis for estimated nucleated cell counts. Clones were read by immunoSEQ multiplex PCR, and TCRdb kept only the in-frame ones, dropping some. V and J calls and clone size are those listed in that table; D and trimming were worked out from the DNA. Among around 68,000 clones, about 81% were seen once, and the ten largest hold about 12%. V lost 0 bases to trimming and J lost 5 bases, with 12 bases between them. CDR3 length: 16 residues. Per germline, CDR1 SGHRS and CDR2 YFSETQ. The sequence was obtained from a human donor in a cohort sampled during active COVID-19. The J gene is TRBJ1-6, the V gene TRBV5-1; a possible D gene is TRBD1 (6 bases). Source material: peripheral blood. The CDR3 sequence is CASSLARGEDNSPLHF. The CDR3 coding sequence is TGCGCCAGCAGCTTGGCCAGGGGCGAGGATAATTCACCCCTCCACTTT. Combining the CDR3 with reference TRBV5-1 and TRBJ1-6 gives the whole variable domain KAGVTQTPRYLIKTRGQQVTLSCSPISGHRSVSWYQQTPGQGLQFLFEYFSETQRNKGNFPGRFSGRQFSNSRSEMNVSTLELGDSALYLCASSLARGEDNSPLHFGNGTRLTVT.